This passage covers 7 T cell receptor beta chains from one sample sequenced in a study of blood T cell repertoires in COVID-19. This table comes from immunoSEQ multiplex PCR, and its TCRdb copy is limited to in-frame clones, with some not included. The sample yields around 300,000 clones, roughly nine tenths seen once. Material: PBMCs or T cells enriched from blood (not recorded which). These receptors were collected from a woman between 40 and 55 years old who had recovered from COVID-19.

The V gene is TRBV7-2, the J gene TRBJ2-3; 13 bases match TRBD2. There are 15 residues in the CDR3. The germline CDR1 and CDR2 sequences are SGHTA and FQGNSA. Trimming at V came to 5 bases and at J to 5 bases, leaving 4 bases not matched to a gene. CDR3 sequence reads: CASSGWTSGRDTQYF. DNA for the CDR3: TGTGCCAGCAGCGGGTGGACTAGCGGGAGAGATACGCAGTATTTT.

The V gene is TRBV2, the J gene TRBJ1-5; D gene uncertain. The CDR3 is made up of 15 amino acids. Per the germline V gene, CDR1 is SNHLY and CDR2 is FYNNEI. Trimming stripped 6 bases from V and 4 bases from J, with 16 bases between. The CDR3 coding sequence is TGTGCCAGCAGCCTGGAACGGGGATTAAATCAGCCCCAGCATTTT. Residues: CASSLERGLNQPQHF.

The V and J genes are TRBV20-1 and TRBJ1-5; unclear D gene. Germline V gene lookup returns CDR1 DFQATT and CDR2 SNEGSKA (reference sequence). This CDR3 contains 13 residues. V lost 3 bases and J lost 2, with 8 bases in between. The CDR3 bases are TGCAGTGCTAGTACTACGGGCAATCAGCCCCAGCATTTT. Its translation is CSASTTGNQPQHF.

This chain links TRBV19 with TRBJ2-2, with a possible D match to TRBD1 (5 bases). CDR1 is LNHDA, CDR2 SQIVND, per germline (reference sequence). There are 14 residues in the CDR3. V was clipped by 10 bases and J by 0 bases, with 12 bases between them. CDR3 bases: TGTGCCACGTCCGACAGATCGAACACCGGGGAGCTGTTTTTT. Its protein is CATSDRSNTGELFF.

The table lists this clone with a count of one. The chain recombines TRBV28 with TRBJ2-1; possible D gene TRBD2, 6 bases. Germline V gene sequence: CDR1 MDHEN, CDR2 SYDVKM. The length of the CDR3 is 15 residues. The germline V and J ends were trimmed by 3 bases and 1 base, with 10 bases remaining between them. The CDR3 protein is CASSFWGESYNEQFF. The CDR3 coding sequence is TGTGCCAGCAGTTTTTGGGGGGAGTCCTACAATGAGCAGTTCTTC.

The chain joins TRBV5-4 to TRBJ2-5, with 7 positions matching TRBD2. Germline V gene sequence: CDR1 SGHNT, CDR2 YYREEE (reference sequence). Trimming cost V 9 bases and J 1 base; bases outside gene matches: 12. The CDR3 spans 15 residues. CDR3 region: CATGRGGTIQETQYF. The CDR3 DNA follows: TGTGCCACGGGGAGGGGCGGGACCATCCAAGAGACCCAGTACTTC.

This chain connects TRBV27 to TRBJ1-5, with a tentative D call TRBD1 (5 bases). This CDR3 contains 16 residues. Germline CDR1 and CDR2: MNHEY and SMNVEV (reference sequence). V dropped 5 bases and J dropped 5 bases, with 19 bases sitting between them. This CDR3 reads CASSPAPAGGYQPQHF. CDR3 nucleotide sequence: TGTGCCAGCAGTCCCGCGCCCGCGGGGGGATATCAGCCCCAGCATTTT.